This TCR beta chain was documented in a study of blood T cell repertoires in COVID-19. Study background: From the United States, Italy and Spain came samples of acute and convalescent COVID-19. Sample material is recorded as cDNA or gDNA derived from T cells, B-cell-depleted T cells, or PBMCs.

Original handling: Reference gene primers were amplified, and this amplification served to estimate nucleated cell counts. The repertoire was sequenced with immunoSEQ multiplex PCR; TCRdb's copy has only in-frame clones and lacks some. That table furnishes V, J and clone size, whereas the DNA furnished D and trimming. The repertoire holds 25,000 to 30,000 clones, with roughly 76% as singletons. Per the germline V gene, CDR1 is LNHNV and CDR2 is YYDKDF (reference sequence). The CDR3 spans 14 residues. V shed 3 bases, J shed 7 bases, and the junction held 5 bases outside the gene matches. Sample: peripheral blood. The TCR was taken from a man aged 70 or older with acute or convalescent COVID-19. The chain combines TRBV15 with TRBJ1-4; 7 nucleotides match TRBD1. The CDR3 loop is CATSSPGGGEKLFF. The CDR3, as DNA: TGTGCCACCAGCAGTCCAGGGGGTGGTGAAAAACTGTTTTTT.